The source of this T cell receptor (beta chain) is a study of blood T cells in healthy people across ages (dated by TCRdb to between 2014 and 2017). Turning to the overall study: Template switching captured roughly one uniquely barcoded TCR beta cDNA molecule per two T cells in model experiments. Four age groups were formed from the donors: young (average about 15 years), middle-aged (approximately 39), aged (about 62) and long-lived (more than 75). Using deep sequencing normalized with unique cDNA molecular identifiers, the study measured how TCR beta repertoire diversity changes with age. For two donors (one aged 18 to 30 and one aged 80 or older), the study analyzed two additional independent replicas of 1 million unique cDNA reads from the same blood draw. To avoid experimental bias, donors of different ages were spread randomly across the sequencing lanes.

In regard to this clonotype: What this receptor recognizes is not known. Base qualities are missing; no much larger clone stands one base away.

The CDR3 sequence holds 15 residues, the cysteine and phenylalanine included. Of all the DNA, just the CDR3 is kept, 45 bases in frame from base 1. Between the V and J ends, shortened by 3 bases and 6 bases respectively, the junction contains 17 bases. Receptor amplification or capture employed 5' RACE. The listed sequencing device is Illumina HiSeq 2500. A second PCR of roughly 7 to 11 cycles was performed with a sample-barcoded 5' primer and a J-beta primer mix. A unique molecular identifier was introduced onto each TCR beta cDNA molecule by a template-switch 5' adaptor carrying 12 random nucleotides. At least 2.5 million CDR3-containing paired-end reads were obtained from each sample. First-strand cDNA synthesis was performed from all RNA using the Mint cDNA synthesis kit, with priming by a TRBC-specific oligonucleotide. After uracil-DNA glycosylase treatment, a first 18-cycle PCR used universal primers M1SS and BC2_uni_R on all cDNA. The authors' analysis ran thus. Normalization of each sample was performed by random selection of 1 million high-quality reads, each carrying a distinct molecular identifier. Instead of being binned into consensus sequences, reads that shared molecular identifiers were thrown out. MiTCR, run with a Q25 quality threshold and the strictest error-elimination algorithm, handled CDR3 identification, clonotype clustering and error correction. A nonparametric unseen species model using Euler transformation provided a lower-bound estimate of total TCR beta diversity. In-frame beta chains were kept once TCRdb had trimmed the public reads at Q25 with fastp and called clones with MiXCR. For every CDR3 protein sequence, its rows merge into one entry that carries the most common genes and DNA. Clone size and V and J calls follow TCRdb, not the original study. The sample has 2 million or so distinct CDR3 sequences on record, about 50% of them singletons. The top ten constitute around 2.1% of the sample.

Donors were around 37 systemically healthy Caucasian individuals from Russia aged roughly 6 to 90 years. Each donor gave about 9.8 milliliters of peripheral blood, drawn into EDTA-treated Vacutainer tubes. Ficoll-Paque density-gradient centrifugation was used to isolate PBMCs, with at least 6.5 million per sample. Total RNA was extracted from PBMCs with Trizol reagent, with at least 5 micrograms obtained per sample. For every donor, flow cytometry on a PBMC aliquot measured the percentage of naive CD45RAhigh/CD27high T cells. Overall results and qualifications from the work: Estimates of total diversity from one million sequenced T cells were regarded as lower bounds and underestimates. Observed TCR beta diversity per million T cells fell roughly linearly with age, and a significant reduction was already apparent by age around 40. Because the CMV infection status of the donors was unknown, age-related changes in expanded clonotypes may potentially have been confounded. Conclusive comparison of naive and antigen-experienced compartments was prevented by the profiling of bulk unsorted PBMCs. Observed TCR beta diversity correlated strongly with the percentage of naive T cells measured by flow cytometry. The long-lived group showed more naive CD4+ T cells, fewer expanded clones and increased TCR diversity than the aged group, suggesting age selection.

The sequencing input was blood. This sequence uses TRBV12-3 or TRBV12-4 and TRBJ1-2; the D gene identity is not certain. This receptor was identified in a woman aged 35 to 49 in good health. The DNA reads TGTGCCAGCAGTTTTGATCTGGCCCTTTCAAATGGCTACACCTTC. The encoded protein is CASSFDLALSNGYTF.